This TCR beta chain was retrieved from a study of cytomegalovirus exposure and HLA in healthy donors. Germline V gene data show CDR1 as MNHNS and CDR2 as SASEGT. J gave up 7 bases and V 6 bases, and 7 bases lay outside the gene matches. The CDR3 extends over 15 amino acids. Study-level results: CMV antigen specificity of a few CMV-associated chains was confirmed in vitro. Later work showed greater clonal expansion in HLA-associated TCR beta chains than in equally common others.

As for the donors, each was a healthy bone marrow donor. Comment on this clone: Its antigen is not known.

Use of 60 Vbeta and 13 Jbeta primers characterized the PCR. Sequenced by immunoSEQ multiplex PCR; TCRdb stores in-frame clones only, minus some. Of tens of thousands of clones detected, roughly 80% appear once; the ten largest clones hold 10%. This chain uses TRBV6-1 with TRBJ1-3; 12 positions agree with TRBD1. Sequencing input: PBMCs. The receptor comes from a man younger than 40 in good health and CMV-seropositive. CDR3 nucleotide sequence: TGTGCCAGCAGGGGACAGGGGGCCGGTCGTAACACCATATATTTT. Residues: CASRGQGAGRNTIYF.